The T cell receptor beta chain under discussion was sequenced for a study of T cells in Graves' hyperthyroidism and ophthalmopathy. Trimming shortened V by 8 bases and J by 1 base, and 14 bases separated the two germline ends. Per germline, CDR1 MGHRA and CDR2 YSYEKL. The CDR3 totals 14 residues. RNA transcripts gave rise to amplified TCR beta CDR3 regions. HTBI primers were employed in a first-round RT-PCR of the TCR CDR3. TCRdb independently ran MiXCR on the multiplex PCR reads; one entry per CDR3 protein. The sample lists 600,000 to 850,000 distinct CDR3 sequences; 18% were seen once. The sample comprised blood. This rearrangement joins TRBV4-1 to TRBJ1-1; the D gene is possibly TRBD1 (5 bases). The sequence was collected from a woman in her forties or fifties with Graves' hyperthyroidism that later progressed to Graves' ophthalmopathy. As DNA, the CDR3 is TGCGCCAGCGGGGAACAGGCTTCGAACACTGAAGCTTTCTTT. Amino acid sequence: CASGEQASNTEAFF.